The clone carrying this T cell receptor (beta chain) was found a few times. Profiling relied on immunoSEQ multiplex PCR, and the TCRdb table lists in-frame clones only, not all of them. The top ten hold approximately 9% of the sample, which has hundreds of thousands of clones, 83% seen once. This entry belongs to a study of blood T cell repertoires in COVID-19. Sequencing input: peripheral blood. This sequence was found in a woman between 50 and 59 years old who had recovered from COVID-19.

The CDR3 protein is CASSKGQLLDYGYTF. CDR3 DNA sequence: TGTGCCAGCAGTAAGGGACAGCTCCTTGACTATGGCTACACCTTC. The chain recombines TRBV6-5 with TRBJ1-2; TRBD1 matches 7 bases. Germline V gene lookup returns CDR1 MNHEY and CDR2 SVGAGI. Trimming at V came to 5 bases and at J to 3 bases, leaving 9 bases not matched to a gene. The CDR3 is made up of 15 amino acids.